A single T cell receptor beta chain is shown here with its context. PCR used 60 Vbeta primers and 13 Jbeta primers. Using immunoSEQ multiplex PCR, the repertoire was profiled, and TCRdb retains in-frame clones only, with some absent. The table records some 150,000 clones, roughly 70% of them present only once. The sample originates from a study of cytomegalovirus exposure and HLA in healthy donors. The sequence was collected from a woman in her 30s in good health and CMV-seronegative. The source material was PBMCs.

CDR3 loop: CASRPGQSAGPQHF. The CDR3 DNA follows: TGTGCCAGCAGACCGGGACAGTCAGCGGGGCCCCAGCATTTT. The V call is TRBV27, the J call TRBJ1-5; the match to TRBD1 covers 7 bases. Trimming removed 6 bases from V and 9 bases from J; junction bases left unmatched: 11. Per germline, CDR1 MNHEY and CDR2 SMNVEV (reference sequence). CDR3 length: 14 amino acids.